Listed below are T cell receptor beta chains from one sample, sequenced in a study of a mutant IDH1 vaccine in newly diagnosed glioma. Clones were sequenced by immunoSEQ multiplex PCR, and TCRdb holds only the in-frame ones, with some missing. The data hold approximately 36,000 clones, with 80% to 95% observed a single time. This specimen consisted of PBMCs, obtained from a glioma patient treated with radiotherapy, temozolomide or both. The receptor set was obtained from a young man with glioma. Each CDR3 is given with its conserved first and last residue. D genes are given only for firm matches. Part of the rows lack a size; the others show once, few, many or a class for expanded clones.

clone size: NA
J gene: TRBJ2-2
V gene: TRBV19
D gene: TRBD2
CDR3 protein: CASSIAGGNTGELFF
CDR3 DNA: TGTGCCAGTAGTATAGCGGGGGGGAACACCGGGGAGCTGTTTTTT

clone size: NA
J gene: TRBJ1-1
V gene: TRBV27
D gene: TRBD1
CDR3 protein: CASSPGGAGTEAFF
CDR3 DNA: TGTGCCAGCAGCCCAGGGGGCGCCGGCACTGAAGCTTTCTTT

clone size: NA
J gene: TRBJ2-2
V gene: TRBV7-2
D gene: NA
CDR3 protein: CASSLGAGELFF
CDR3 DNA: TGTGCCAGCAGCTTGGGCGCCGGGGAGCTGTTTTTT

clone size: NA
J gene: TRBJ2-2
V gene: TRBV7-9
D gene: TRBD2
CDR3 protein: CASSPSGTYTGELFF
CDR3 DNA: TGTGCCAGCAGCCCGAGCGGGACTTACACCGGGGAGCTGTTTTTT

clone size: NA
J gene: TRBJ2-5
V gene: TRBV7-2
D gene: TRBD1
CDR3 protein: CASSPGTGSQGAQYF
CDR3 DNA: TGTGCCAGCAGCCCCGGGACAGGGTCTCAAGGGGCCCAGTACTTC

clone size: NA
J gene: TRBJ1-1
V gene: TRBV18
D gene: TRBD1
CDR3 protein: CASSPASDRATEAFF
CDR3 DNA: TGTGCCAGCTCACCAGCCTCGGACAGGGCCACTGAAGCTTTCTTT

clone size: NA
J gene: TRBJ1-2
V gene: TRBV29-1
D gene: TRBD1
CDR3 protein: CSVADRGLGYTF
CDR3 DNA: TGCAGCGTAGCGGACAGGGGGCTCGGCTACACCTTC

clone size: once
J gene: TRBJ2-5
V gene: TRBV18
D gene: TRBD2
CDR3 protein: CASSATPGGQETQYF
CDR3 DNA: TGTGCCAGCTCGGCGACACCGGGAGGCCAAGAGACCCAGTACTTC

clone size: once
J gene: TRBJ2-5
V gene: TRBV18
D gene: TRBD1
CDR3 protein: CASSTGAQEAQYF
CDR3 DNA: TGTGCCAGCTCGACAGGGGCCCAAGAGGCCCAGTACTTC

clone size: NA
J gene: TRBJ2-7
V gene: TRBV30
D gene: NA
CDR3 protein: CAWTKAGGGEQYF
CDR3 DNA: TGTGCCTGGACCAAGGCAGGGGGAGGGGAGCAGTACTTC

clone size: NA
J gene: TRBJ2-1
V gene: TRBV30
D gene: NA
CDR3 protein: CAWSGAYNEQFF
CDR3 DNA: TGTGCCTGGAGTGGGGCCTACAATGAGCAGTTCTTC

clone size: few
J gene: TRBJ1-2
V gene: TRBV19
D gene: NA
CDR3 protein: CASSIGRSQPSYTF
CDR3 DNA: TGTGCCAGTAGTATCGGCCGATCCCAGCCGAGCTACACCTTC

clone size: once
J gene: TRBJ2-2
V gene: TRBV5-1
D gene: TRBD2
CDR3 protein: CASSRLAGGRATGELFF
CDR3 DNA: TGCGCCAGCAGCAGACTAGCGGGAGGGCGAGCCACCGGGGAGCTGTTTTTT

clone size: NA
J gene: TRBJ2-3
V gene: TRBV19
D gene: TRBD1
CDR3 protein: CASGQGTDTQYF
CDR3 DNA: TGTGCCAGTGGACAGGGGACAGATACGCAGTATTTT

clone size: NA
J gene: TRBJ1-5
V gene: TRBV19
D gene: TRBD1
CDR3 protein: CASSTDRGVSNQPQHF
CDR3 DNA: TGTGCCAGTAGTACCGACAGGGGGGTTAGCAATCAGCCCCAGCATTTT

clone size: NA
J gene: TRBJ1-5
V gene: TRBV30
D gene: TRBD1
CDR3 protein: CAWAHKGAQQPQHF
CDR3 DNA: TGTGCCTGGGCGCATAAGGGGGCTCAACAGCCCCAGCATTTT